Shown below are 10 T cell receptor beta chains from a single sample sequenced in a study of T-cell reconstitution after alpha-beta-depleted transplantation in children (dated by TCRdb to 2015 to 2016). The treatment or condition label corresponds to: allogeneic hematopoietic cell transplantation with graft depleted of TCRalphabeta T cells and CD19 B cells. The library was obtained by PCR. Reads for this sample came from an Illumina HiSeq 2500. To normalize quantification of the TCRbeta repertoire, the TCR libraries were built with molecular barcoding that relied on unique molecular identifiers. TCRdb itself trimmed the public reads at Q25 with fastp, ran MiXCR and retained productive beta chains. All rows with the same CDR3 protein become a single entry with the most common DNA and genes. This sample holds some 110,000 distinct CDR3 sequences; around a tenth were observed only once. The biggest ten clones account for less than 45% of the sample.

This sample comprised PBMCs, obtained before TCRalphabeta/CD19-depleted stem cell transplant. The receptors were gathered from a boy aged 2 to 10 with acute lymphoblastic leukemia, due to receive a stem cell transplant.

This clonotype has a handful of counts. The chain has TRBV18 and TRBJ2-7; D is undetermined. The CDR3 length is 13 residues. In germline, CDR1 is KGHSH, CDR2 LQKENI. Trimming cost V 5 bases and J 3 bases, with 11 bases left between them. The CDR3 loop reads CASSSIGRYEQYF. CDR3 sequence (DNA): TGTGCCAGCTCATCAATCGGACGCTACGAGCAGTACTTC.

The chain joins TRBV5-1 to TRBJ2-3, with D uncertain. Germline-derived CDR1 and CDR2 are SGHRS and YFSETQ. The CDR3 is 13 amino acids. The V end lost 4 bases, the J end lost 0 bases, and 6 bases lay between the germline ends. The CDR3 region is CASSQFSTDTQYF. The CDR3 bases are TGCGCCAGCAGCCAATTTAGCACAGATACGCAGTATTTT. The complete variable domain, with remaining parts taken from reference TRBV5-1 and TRBJ2-3, reads KAGVTQTPRYLIKTRGQQVTLSCSPISGHRSVSWYQQTPGQGLQFLFEYFSETQRNKGNFPGRFSGRQFSNSRSEMNVSTLELGDSALYLCASSQFSTDTQYFGPGTRLTVL.

The table lists this clonotype with a few counts. This chain connects TRBV7-2 to TRBJ2-5, with D maybe TRBD2 (5 bases). CDR1 is SGHTA and CDR2 is FQGNSA in the germline V gene. The CDR3 contains 13 residues. V was clipped by 8 bases and J by 3 bases, with 13 bases between them. DNA for the CDR3: TGTGCCAGCGCCTACCCAGCGGAAGAGACCCAGTACTTC. Amino acid sequence: CASAYPAEETQYF.

This clonotype has a handful of counts. The J gene is TRBJ1-3, the V gene TRBV3-1; D not resolved. This CDR3 comprises 14 residues. Trimming took off 6 bases at V and 2 bases at J, with 11 bases between the two ends. From germline, CDR1 is LGHDT and CDR2 YNNKEL (reference sequence). The CDR3 region has the DNA TGTGCCAGCAGTCAGACACTCCCTGGAAACACCATATATTTT. Residues: CASSQTLPGNTIYF.

This clonotype occurred a few times. The gene calls are TRBV5-5 and TRBJ2-3; D gene ambiguous. Germline V gene lookup returns CDR1 SGHKS and CDR2 YYEKEE (reference sequence). V was shortened by 4 bases and J by 0 bases, with 12 bases between the two germline ends. The CDR3 runs to 15 residues. The CDR3 region has the DNA TGTGCCAGCAGCCCAACCGTAGCTAGCACAGATACGCAGTATTTT. Its protein is CASSPTVASTDTQYF.

This chain links TRBV27 with TRBJ2-1, with TRBD2 matching over 8 bases. CDR1 is MNHEY and CDR2 is SMNVEV in the germline V gene (reference sequence). V shed 7 bases, J shed 3 bases, and the junction held 8 bases outside the gene matches. This CDR3 region has 15 residues. The CDR3 DNA sequence: TGTGCCAGCAACTATGCGGGAGGTAGCTACAATGAGCAGTTCTTC. It is translated as CASNYAGGSYNEQFF.

This clonotype was seen a handful of times. The chain joins TRBV20-1 to TRBJ2-3; D is perhaps TRBD1 (5 bases). The V and J ends lost 3 bases and 3 bases respectively, with 19 bases between them. CDR3 length: 16 amino acids. In germline, CDR1 is DFQATT, CDR2 SNEGSKA (reference sequence). The CDR3 bases are TGCAGTGCTAGCGCCCCTTCGACAGATCTAACAGATACGCAGTATTTT. The encoded protein is CSASAPSTDLTDTQYF.

This clonotype was counted between two and nine times. This chain uses TRBV27 with TRBJ1-1, with D tentatively TRBD1 (6 bases). The CDR3 has 15 residues. V dropped 5 bases and J dropped 2 bases, with 15 bases sitting between them. Germline CDR1 and CDR2: MNHEY and SMNVEV (reference sequence). The CDR3 region is CASSPLDRYNTEAFF. The CDR3 nucleotides read TGTGCCAGCAGTCCCTTGGACAGATATAACACTGAAGCTTTCTTT.

This clonotype was seen a few times. This chain connects TRBV7-2 to TRBJ2-5; the match to TRBD2 covers 11 bases. The CDR3 has 12 residues. Germline CDR1 SGHTA, CDR2 FQGNSA. The junction had 3 bases not matched to a gene; V was cut back by 2 bases and J by 13 bases. CDR3 DNA sequence: TGTGCCAGCAGCTTACGTAGCGGGGGGGCGTACTTC. It codes for CASSLRSGGAYF.

The table lists this clonotype with a few counts. At one boundary the junction diverges from the germline segment, which might be a read error. This chain joins TRBV20-1 and TRBJ2-5; 7 nucleotides line up with TRBD2. In germline, CDR1 is DFQATT, CDR2 SNEGSKA (reference sequence). The CDR3 has 16 residues. CDR3 residues: CCARATTGTIQETQYF. The CDR3 nucleotides read TGCTGTGCTAGAGCTACCACCGGGACTATCCAAGAGACCCAGTACTTC.